The 10 T cell receptor beta chains reported below all come from one sample, sequenced in a study of blood T cells in healthy people across ages. Alongside a J-beta primer mix, a sample-barcoded 5' primer served in a second PCR lasting 7 to 11 cycles. One entry per CDR3 protein results from TCRdb running MiXCR on the 5' RACE reads. The data show almost 550,000 distinct CDR3 sequences, about 24% seen once. These data were also reused for a study on T cells of mothers and their children.

Sequenced material: blood. The receptors shown here come from a boy aged 5-17 years in good health.

This clonotype was seen more than once but under ten times. This chain uses TRBV28 with TRBJ2-2; TRBD1 matches 7 bases. The trim removed 6 bases at V and 1 base at J, leaving 5 bases unmatched. CDR3 length: 15 amino acids. Germline loops: CDR1 MDHEN, CDR2 SYDVKM. Written as DNA, the CDR3 is TGTGCCAGCAGGAAACAGGGGTTGAACACCGGGGAGCTGTTTTTT. Its protein product is CASRKQGLNTGELFF.

The V and J genes are TRBV4-1 and TRBJ2-1; 7 bases agree with TRBD2. J was trimmed by 11 bases and V by 0 bases; bases with no gene match: 10. Germline CDR1 reads MGHRA; CDR2 reads YSYEKL. The length of the CDR3 is 15 residues. The CDR3 reads CASSQERGGAFKQFF. CDR3 coding DNA: TGCGCCAGCAGCCAAGAGCGCGGGGGTGCTTTTAAGCAGTTCTTC.

This clonotype was counted only a few times. The V gene is TRBV1, the J gene TRBJ2-7; the table gives TRBD2 as D, unverified against the DNA. TRBV1 is a pseudogene segment. The length of the CDR3 is 12 residues. The CDR3 is CTSWGTSGMQYF. The DNA for the CDR3 is TGCACCAGCTGGGGGACTAGCGGAATGCAGTACTTC.

This chain uses TRBV24-1 with TRBJ2-4; 8 bases align to TRBD1. This CDR3 contains 13 residues. With 6 bases clipped from V and 8 bases from J, the junction kept 5 bases outside the gene matches. The germline V gene has CDR1 KGHDR and CDR2 SFDVKD. CDR3 nucleotides: TGTGCCACCAGTCCAGGGGGCGCACACATTCAGTACTTC. This codes for CATSPGGAHIQYF.

The chain employs TRBV11-1 and TRBJ1-2; D is unclear. The germline V gene has CDR1 SGHAT and CDR2 FQDESV (reference sequence). The CDR3 totals 16 residues. V gave up 5 bases and J gave up 0 bases, with 16 bases separating them. In DNA form, the CDR3 reads TGTGCCAGCAGCCCCTCGTCCGGCCGTTCTAACTATGGCTACACCTTC. This sequence encodes CASSPSSGRSNYGYTF.

CDR3 DNA sequence: TGCGCCAGCAGCCAAGATACAGGATACCCGGGGAGCAATCAGCCCCAGCATTTT. Residues: CASSQDTGYPGSNQPQHF. The chain recombines TRBV4-1 with TRBJ1-5; D may be TRBD1 (5 bases). Trimming left V 0 bases short and J 1 base short, with 16 bases between. The germline CDR1 and CDR2 sequences are MGHRA and YSYEKL. The CDR3 is 18 residues long.

The chain uses TRBV6-1 and TRBJ2-1, with 11 bases lining up with TRBD2. Germline CDR1 reads MNHNS; CDR2 reads SASEGT. This CDR3 has 16 amino acids. V was clipped by 6 bases and J by 2 bases; unmatched bases: 6. The CDR3 spells CASRNGTSGPYNEQFF. CDR3 in DNA: TGTGCCAGCAGAAACGGGACTAGCGGACCCTACAATGAGCAGTTCTTC.

The chain employs TRBV6-2 or TRBV6-3 and TRBJ2-5; possibly TRBD1 or TRBD2 for D (5 bases each). This CDR3 contains 15 residues. Trimming took 0 bases from V and 7 from J, leaving 15 bases between them. From germline, CDR1 is MNHEY and CDR2 SVGEGT. Written as DNA, the CDR3 is TGTGCCAGCAGTTACTCGAGTCAGGGTGCGGGGACCCAGTACTTC. Translation: CASSYSSQGAGTQYF.

This clonotype has a handful of counts. This chain uses TRBV24-1 with TRBJ1-1; D not resolved. The V end lost 1 base, the J end lost 10 bases, and 15 bases lay between the germline ends. This CDR3 contains 14 residues. In germline, CDR1 is KGHDR, CDR2 SFDVKD. The CDR3 nucleotides are TGTGCCACCAGTGATTTTTTGGAGGCGACGGGAGCTTTCTTT. Translating it yields CATSDFLEATGAFF.

This clonotype was seen a handful of times. The chain recombines TRBV28 with TRBJ1-4; weak D call: TRBD1 (5 bases). From germline, CDR1 is MDHEN and CDR2 SYDVKM. The CDR3 spans 16 residues. V lost 2 bases to trimming and J lost 4 bases, with 14 bases between them. The CDR3 spells CASSLRGLGFNEKLFF. The CDR3 DNA reads TGTGCCAGCAGTTTAAGGGGACTGGGATTTAATGAAAAACTGTTTTTT.